The 32 T cell receptor beta chains below all came from one sample that was sequenced in a study of cytomegalovirus exposure and HLA in healthy donors. Both 60 Vbeta primers and 13 Jbeta primers went into the PCR. TCRdb's copy holds only in-frame clones and misses some; the assay was immunoSEQ multiplex PCR. Here the sample spans some 150,000 clones, approximately 79% being singletons. Material: PBMCs. These receptors originate from a man aged 40-49 years in good health and CMV-seronegative.

The V call is TRBV28, the J call TRBJ1-5, with 8 positions matching TRBD1. The germline V gene has CDR1 MDHEN and CDR2 SYDVKM. After removal of 2 bases from V and 7 bases from J, the junction contained 10 bases not matched to a gene. CDR3 length equals 16 residues. CDR3 amino acids: CASSLAEDRDGQPQHF. CDR3 nucleotide sequence: TGTGCCAGCAGTTTAGCGGAGGACAGGGATGGGCAGCCCCAGCATTTT.

The chain employs TRBV7-8 and TRBJ2-4, with TRBD1 identical over 8 bases. CDR3 size: 15 residues. The J segment lost 3 bases and the V segment lost 2 bases, leaving 3 bases of the junction unmatched. The germline gives CDR1 SGHVS, CDR2 FQNEAQ. DNA for the CDR3: TGTGCCAGCAGCTTAAAAACAGGGGGCAAAAACATTCAGTACTTC. Translation gives CASSLKTGGKNIQYF.

The V call is TRBV11-2, the J call TRBJ2-2; 8 bases line up with TRBD2. Germline V gene lookup returns CDR1 SGHAT and CDR2 FQNNGV. The CDR3 is 15 amino acids. V lost 2 bases to trimming and J lost 3 bases; unmatched junction nucleotides: 2. CDR3 sequence: CASSLQRGHTGELFF. CDR3 bases: TGTGCCAGCAGCTTACAGCGGGGGCACACCGGGGAGCTGTTTTTT.

V usage is TRBV11-2 and J usage is TRBJ2-5; possibly TRBD2 for D (5 bases). V lost 5 bases and J lost 5, with 15 bases in between. This CDR3 region has 14 residues. Germline lookup yields CDR1 SGHAT and CDR2 FQNNGV. The CDR3 sequence is CASSPSRRTETQYF. The CDR3 DNA sequence: TGTGCCAGCAGCCCAAGCAGGAGGACGGAGACCCAGTACTTC.

The genes are TRBV9 and TRBJ2-1, with TRBD2 identical over 11 bases. The CDR3 is 19 amino acids. V dropped 1 base and J dropped 0; count of bases not matched to a gene: 9. CDR1 is SGDLS and CDR2 is YYNGEE in the germline V gene. The CDR3 DNA is TGTGCCAGCAGCGTAAGACGGTCTAGCGGGGGGAGCTCCTACAATGAGCAGTTCTTC. Translation gives CASSVRRSSGGSSYNEQFF.

This clone was seen a few times. V usage is TRBV7-3 and J usage is TRBJ1-1; TRBD1 is a possible D gene (6 bases). CDR3 length: 13 residues. Germline values: CDR1 SGHTA, CDR2 FQGTGA. V was trimmed by 6 bases and J by 4 bases, leaving 12 bases between them. The CDR3 spells CASSTGSFTEAFF. CDR3 bases: TGTGCCAGCAGTACAGGGAGCTTCACTGAAGCTTTCTTT.

The chain carries TRBV5-1 and TRBJ2-5; 10 positions agree with TRBD2. Per the germline V gene, CDR1 is SGHRS and CDR2 is YFSETQ. Trimming at V came to 5 bases and at J to 0 bases, leaving 13 bases not matched to a gene. The CDR3 consists of 18 residues. The CDR3 loop is CASSRGKRGGWYQETQYF. Here the CDR3 DNA reads TGCGCCAGCAGTCGTGGTAAGCGGGGGGGCTGGTACCAAGAGACCCAGTACTTC.

J is TRBJ1-1 and V is TRBV6-1, with D unresolved. This CDR3 contains 15 residues. The ends were cut back, 1 base at V and 1 base at J, with 10 bases in the middle. Germline lookup yields CDR1 MNHNS and CDR2 SASEGT. The CDR3 protein is CASSEEPTGNTEAFF. The DNA for the CDR3 is TGTGCCAGCAGTGAAGAGCCTACCGGGAACACTGAAGCTTTCTTT.

The V gene is TRBV25-1, the J gene TRBJ2-5; tentative D call: TRBD2 (6 bases). Germline V gene data show CDR1 as MGHDK and CDR2 as SYGVNS. V lost 2 bases to trimming and J lost 4 bases, with 14 bases between them. The CDR3 loop spans 15 amino acids. The DNA for the CDR3 is TGTGCCAGCAGTGAAACAATCCTAGCGCCAGAGACCCAGTACTTC. This encodes CASSETILAPETQYF.

The J gene is TRBJ2-7, the V gene TRBV27, with 8 nucleotides matching TRBD1. CDR1 MNHEY and CDR2 SMNVEV come from the germline V gene (reference sequence). The CDR3 is 13 amino acids. The V gene end was trimmed by 6 bases and the J gene end by 2 bases; junction bases not matched to a gene: 3. CDR3 protein: CASRLQGAYEQYF. The CDR3 coding sequence is TGTGCCAGCAGACTACAGGGGGCCTACGAGCAGTACTTC.

This chain joins TRBV20-1 and TRBJ2-5; D not resolved. CDR3 length: 10 residues. CDR1 and CDR2 from the germline V gene are DFQATT and SNEGSKA (reference sequence). V was pared by 7 bases and J by 5 bases, with 8 bases between. CDR3 coding DNA: TGCAGTGGGGCTTGGGAGACCCAGTACTTC. Protein product: CSGAWETQYF.

This chain connects TRBV5-6 to TRBJ2-5; possibly TRBD2 for D (5 bases). This CDR3 is 14 amino acids long. Germline V gene lookup returns CDR1 SGHDT and CDR2 YYEEEE. Trimming took off 3 bases at V and 5 bases at J, with 14 bases between the two ends. For the CDR3, the DNA is TGTGCCAGCAGCTCGGGGATCCCCCGGGAGACCCAGTACTTC. Its translation: CASSSGIPRETQYF.

The gene calls are TRBV19 and TRBJ1-1; D perhaps matches TRBD1 (6 bases). Deletions cut 4 bases from V and 8 bases from J, with 11 bases between. The CDR3 runs to 12 residues. Germline values: CDR1 LNHDA, CDR2 SQIVND (reference sequence). The DNA for the CDR3 is TGTGCCAGTAGTAAACTGGACAGAGAAGCTTTCTTT. This codes for CASSKLDREAFF.

This clone was picked up a small number of times. The J gene is TRBJ1-3, the V gene TRBV5-4; D remains unclear. V lost 5 bases, J lost 3 bases, and 12 bases lay in between. The germline gives CDR1 SGHNT, CDR2 YYREEE (reference sequence). The CDR3 runs to 14 residues. The CDR3 DNA follows: TGTGCCAGCAGACAGTACGGGGTTGGAAACACCATATATTTT. It specifies CASRQYGVGNTIYF.

The V call is TRBV4-2, the J call TRBJ1-2, with 10 bases lining up with TRBD1. The CDR3 contains 14 residues. V was clipped by 4 bases and J by 6 bases; unmatched bases: 5. Looked up from germline, CDR1 is LGHNA and CDR2 is YNFKEQ. CDR3 bases: TGTGCCAGCAGCCGGACAGGGGGGGATGATGGCTACACCTTC. Its protein product is CASSRTGGDDGYTF.

This chain connects TRBV28 to TRBJ2-5, with 7 bases identical to TRBD1. Germline V gives CDR1 MDHEN, CDR2 SYDVKM. The CDR3 length is 14 residues. The J segment lost 11 bases and the V segment lost 6 bases, leaving 15 bases of the junction unmatched. CDR3 DNA sequence: TGTGCCAGCAGCGGACAGGCGAACCCTCTGGAGCAGTACTTC. Protein sequence: CASSGQANPLEQYF.

There are a few counts of this clone. The chain employs TRBV7-2 and TRBJ2-1; 7 bases map to TRBD2. J lost 2 bases, V lost 3 bases, and 13 bases had no gene match. This CDR3 is 18 amino acids long. Germline assignment: CDR1 SGHTA and CDR2 FQGNSA. This chain's CDR3 is CASSLGRGRPPPYNEQFF. For the CDR3, the DNA is TGTGCCAGCAGCTTGGGGCGGGGGAGGCCCCCGCCCTACAATGAGCAGTTCTTC.

This chain joins TRBV2 and TRBJ2-7; no clear D gene. Looked up from germline, CDR1 is SNHLY and CDR2 is FYNNEI. Between the trimmed V and J ends, which lost 1 base and 5 bases, there was a span of 18 bases. The CDR3 totals 16 residues. CDR3 amino acids: CASSEDLGGSRDEQYF. The CDR3 nucleotides are TGTGCCAGCAGTGAAGATTTAGGCGGCAGCCGGGACGAGCAGTACTTC.

The genes are TRBV19 and TRBJ2-6, with D perhaps TRBD2 (6 bases). V was shortened by 4 bases and J by 0 bases, with 10 bases between the two germline ends. CDR1 and CDR2 (germline): LNHDA, SQIVND (reference sequence). The CDR3 covers 16 residues. The CDR3 sequence is CASSTGLLSGANVLTF. In DNA, the CDR3 is TGTGCCAGTAGTACGGGACTGCTCTCTGGGGCCAACGTCCTGACTTTC.

The genes are TRBV13 and TRBJ2-7; D not certain. The CDR3 spans 12 residues. Germline CDR1 and CDR2: PRHDT and FYEKMQ (reference sequence). Trimming took off 0 bases at V and 3 bases at J, with 3 bases between the two ends. The CDR3 sequence: CASSLGSYEQYF. The CDR3 DNA reads as TGTGCCAGCAGCTTAGGGAGCTACGAGCAGTACTTC.

The chain employs TRBV21-1 and TRBJ2-5; TRBD2 was called by the table and not checked on the DNA. TRBV21-1 is tagged as a pseudogene. This CDR3 has 16 amino acids. This CDR3 reads CASSKRGLGAQETQYF. CDR3 DNA: TGTGCCAGCAGCAAAAGGGGACTTGGGGCACAAGAGACCCAGTACTTC.

About this clone: Germline and junction disagree at one end, which may indicate a read error. This chain links TRBV7-8 with TRBJ2-7; D is ambiguous. Germline V lookup: CDR1 SGHVS, CDR2 FQNEAQ. The CDR3 is 14 amino acids. Written as DNA, the CDR3 is TGTGCCAGCAGCAACCGGGTTGGCCCCCGTTTGAAGGACTTC. Amino acids: CASSNRVGPRLKDF.

V usage is TRBV27 and J usage is TRBJ2-7, with D possibly matching TRBD1 (6 bases). The CDR3 sequence is 14 residues long. V was clipped by 2 bases and J by 1 base, with 9 bases between them. Per germline, CDR1 MNHEY and CDR2 SMNVEV (reference sequence). This chain's CDR3 is CASSLKQGSYEQYF. DNA for the CDR3: TGTGCCAGCAGTTTAAAACAGGGTTCCTACGAGCAGTACTTC.

V is TRBV7-9 and J is TRBJ2-7, with 11 bases matching TRBD1. Germline V lookup: CDR1 SEHNR, CDR2 FQNEAQ (reference sequence). Losses at the gene ends were 8 bases for V and 5 bases for J; bases not matched to a gene: 14. This CDR3 has 16 residues. The CDR3 region has the DNA TGTGCCAGCGACCTACTCGGGACAGGGGGTACGCACGAGCAGTACTTC. Amino acid sequence: CASDLLGTGGTHEQYF.

The chain joins TRBV19 to TRBJ2-1; D is perhaps TRBD2 (6 bases). The ends were cut back, 3 bases at V and 0 bases at J, with 15 bases in the middle. The V gene's germline CDR1 is LNHDA and CDR2 SQIVND (reference sequence). The CDR3 sequence is 17 residues long. CDR3 residues: CASSIFSHGSSYNEQFF. In DNA form, the CDR3 reads TGTGCCAGTAGTATCTTTTCGCACGGGAGCTCCTACAATGAGCAGTTCTTC. Using reference TRBV19 and TRBJ2-1 for the parts outside the CDR3, the full variable domain is DGGITQSPKYLFRKEGQNVTLSCEQNLNHDAMYWYRQDPGQGLRLIYYSQIVNDFQKGDIAEGYSVSREKKESFPLTVTSAQKNPTAFYLCASSIFSHGSSYNEQFFGPGTRLTVL.

This rearrangement joins TRBV2 to TRBJ1-2; 7 bases are a match to TRBD1. Germline V gene data show CDR1 as SNHLY and CDR2 as FYNNEI. Trimming cost V 7 bases and J 2 bases; bases outside gene matches: 7. The CDR3 is made up of 14 amino acids. The CDR3 sequence: CASNTGTVNYGYTF. CDR3 DNA: TGTGCCAGCAACACCGGGACAGTAAACTATGGCTACACCTTC.

This chain connects TRBV14 to TRBJ2-2; the D gene is possibly TRBD2 (6 bases). V lost 0 bases, J lost 7 bases, and 12 bases lay in between. CDR1 SGHDN and CDR2 FVKESK come from the germline V gene. This CDR3 comprises 15 residues. The CDR3: CASSQDGRRVGELFF. The CDR3 bases are TGTGCCAGCAGCCAAGATGGGAGGCGAGTCGGGGAGCTGTTTTTT.

The V call is TRBV7-9, the J call TRBJ2-7; 7 positions agree with TRBD1. The CDR3 is 14 amino acids. The germline CDR1 and CDR2 sequences are SEHNR and FQNEAQ (reference sequence). Trimming at V came to 6 bases and at J to 1 base, leaving 6 bases not matched to a gene. The CDR3 bases are TGTGCCAGCAGGGGCCGGACAGGATCCTACGAGCAGTACTTC. It specifies CASRGRTGSYEQYF.

V and J are TRBV7-2 and TRBJ2-7; TRBD1 matches 9 bases. V lost 8 bases, J lost 5 bases, and 4 bases stayed unmatched. The CDR3 covers 12 residues. The germline V gene has CDR1 SGHTA and CDR2 FQGNSA. As DNA, the CDR3 is TGTGCCAGCCGGGACAGGGTCCACGAGCAGTACTTC. Translating gives CASRDRVHEQYF. The full variable domain, with the rest looked up from reference TRBV7-2 and TRBJ2-7, is GAGVSQSPSNKVTEKGKDVELRCDPISGHTALYWYRQSLGQGLEFLIYFQGNSAPDKSGLPSDRFSAERTGGSVSTLTIQRTQQEDSAVYLCASRDRVHEQYFGPGTRLTVT.

As to this clone: The junction differs from germline at one of its ends, possibly a read error. The rearrangement uses TRBV7-7 and TRBJ2-7; 8 positions match TRBD1. The CDR3 is made up of 15 amino acids. The germline V gene has CDR1 SSHAT and CDR2 FNYEAQ (reference sequence). The CDR3 protein is CASSSGTGGLYEQYF. In DNA, the CDR3 is TGTGCTAGCAGCTCAGGGACAGGAGGGCTCTACGAGCAGTACTTC.

The genes are TRBV7-9 and TRBJ1-6; no definite D call. CDR1 and CDR2 (germline): SEHNR, FQNEAQ (reference sequence). This CDR3 is 14 amino acids long. The V and J ends lost 5 bases and 7 bases respectively, with 12 bases between them. The DNA for the CDR3 is TGTGCCAGCAGCGCGGTAAGCCCGAATTCACCCCTCCACTTT. Translation: CASSAVSPNSPLHF. Variable domain in full (rest from reference TRBV7-9 and TRBJ1-6): DTGVSQNPRHKITKRGQNVTFRCDPISEHNRLYWYRQTLGQGPEFLTYFQNEAQLEKSRLLSDRFSAERPKGSFSTLEIQRTEQGDSAMYLCASSAVSPNSPLHFGNGTRLTVT.

This clone was seen a single time. This rearrangement joins TRBV11-2 to TRBJ2-6; D remains ambiguous. The V end lost 4 bases, the J end lost 12 bases, and 13 bases lay between the germline ends. This CDR3 is built from 13 residues. Germline lookup yields CDR1 SGHAT and CDR2 FQNNGV. The DNA of the CDR3 is TGTGCCAGCAGCTCGCTTCAGGTATTCGTCCTGACTTTC. It yields the protein CASSSLQVFVLTF.